The 25 T cell receptor beta chains given below trace back to one sample, sequenced in a study of human T cells and chemical hapten exposure. The time point is: pre-sensitization, week 0. The treatment denotes: therapeutic diphenylcyclopropenone sensitization with weekly scalp DPC. Each CDR3 protein is one row after TCRdb ran MiXCR on the RACE reads. Here the sample spans under 100,000 distinct CDR3 sequences, roughly 8.5% being singletons. Source: whole blood, taken in connection with sensitization to the hapten diphenylcyclopropenone (DPC). The receptors were gathered from a man in his forties with alopecia areata. Some clones in this sample may be carry-over from other donors' samples.

This clonotype has more than one count but fewer than ten. The V call is TRBV6-2 or TRBV6-3, the J call TRBJ1-5; D gene ambiguous. The germline gives CDR1 MNHEY, CDR2 SVGEGT. Between the trimmed V and J ends, which lost 7 bases and 6 bases, there was a span of 10 bases. The CDR3 has 12 amino acids. In DNA, the CDR3 is TGTGCCAGCAACGATTATAGTCAGCCCCAGCATTTT. This translates into CASNDYSQPQHF.

This clonotype appeared many times. V gene TRBV4-2 combines with J gene TRBJ2-1; possible D gene TRBD2, 5 bases. Germline values: CDR1 LGHNA, CDR2 YNFKEQ. The V gene lost 0 bases and the J gene lost 3 bases, with 6 bases spanning the gap. The CDR3 spans 14 residues. The CDR3 DNA reads TGTGCCAGCAGCCAAGATCGGGGCTACAATGAGCAGTTCTTC. This sequence encodes CASSQDRGYNEQFF.

This clonotype was seen many times. This chain joins TRBV4-1 and TRBJ1-2; TRBD1 is a possible D gene (6 bases). Deletions cut 4 bases from V and 8 bases from J, with 17 bases between. The CDR3 extends over 14 amino acids. Germline V gene lookup returns CDR1 MGHRA and CDR2 YSYEKL. For the CDR3, the DNA is TGCGCCAGCAGCCCCTCGCTCAGGGGCGGAGGCTACACCTTC. It yields the protein CASSPSLRGGGYTF.

This clonotype has at least ten counts. The CDR3 DNA reads as TGTGCCAGCTGCGAGGGGAGGTCCTACGAGCAGTACTTC. This codes for CASCEGRSYEQYF. This chain connects TRBV7-2 to TRBJ2-7; weak D call: TRBD2 (6 bases). CDR1 is SGHTA, CDR2 FQGNSA, per germline. Between the trimmed V and J ends, which lost 8 bases and 1 base, there was a span of 12 bases. There are 13 residues in the CDR3.

This clonotype was seen many times. The chain is built from TRBV20-1 and TRBJ2-3, with 14 bases that match TRBD2. Germline CDR1 DFQATT, CDR2 SNEGSKA (reference sequence). The CDR3 contains 17 residues. Losses at the gene ends were 5 bases for V and 1 base for J; bases not matched to a gene: 8. CDR3 sequence (DNA): TGCAGTGCTTCCGGACTAGCGGGAGGCCCAGGCACAGATACGCAGTATTTT. Translated: CSASGLAGGPGTDTQYF.

This clonotype occurred many times. CDR3 sequence: CASSQVGAGELFF. The DNA of the CDR3 is TGCGCCAGCAGCCAAGTAGGTGCCGGGGAGCTGTTTTTT. V and J are TRBV4-3 and TRBJ2-2; no clear D. Deletions cut 1 base from V and 6 bases from J, with 6 bases between. CDR3 length equals 13 residues. CDR1 LGHNA and CDR2 YSLEER come from the germline V gene.

J is TRBJ2-7 and V is TRBV10-3; 13 positions match TRBD2. V gave up 4 bases and J gave up 2 bases; unmatched junction bases: 5. CDR1 and CDR2 from the germline V gene are ENHRY and SYGVKD. This CDR3 spans 16 amino acids. In nucleotides, the CDR3 is TGTGCCATCAGTGCACTAGCGGGAGGGTTAGCCTACGAGCAGTACTTC. Amino acids: CAISALAGGLAYEQYF.

This clonotype has a count of ten or more. CDR3 residues: CASSLTSGSITDTQYF. The CDR3 DNA reads TGTGCCAGCAGCCTGACTAGCGGGAGTATAACAGATACGCAGTATTTT. The chain joins TRBV7-3 to TRBJ2-3; 12 positions agree with TRBD2. There are 16 residues in the CDR3. In germline, CDR1 is SGHTA, CDR2 FQGTGA. V dropped 5 bases and J dropped 3; count of bases not matched to a gene: 6.

This clonotype occurred a few times. V gene TRBV12-3 or TRBV12-4 combines with J gene TRBJ2-6; D gene uncertain. The CDR3 consists of 15 residues. The V and J ends lost 5 bases and 1 base respectively, with 9 bases between them. CDR3 region: CASSTPRSGANVLTF. CDR3 bases: TGTGCCAGCAGTACCCCGCGGTCTGGGGCCAACGTCCTGACTTTC.

This clonotype was detected a few times. The J gene is TRBJ2-7, the V gene TRBV29-1; D unresolved. The germline gives CDR1 SQVTM, CDR2 ANQGSEA. V was trimmed by 3 bases and J by 0 bases, leaving 9 bases between them. The CDR3 consists of 13 residues. CDR3 protein: CSVDWGSSYEQYF. The CDR3 region has the DNA TGCAGCGTTGATTGGGGATCCTCCTACGAGCAGTACTTC.

This clonotype was recorded at least ten times. The chain has TRBV5-8 and TRBJ1-2; D is possibly TRBD1 (6 bases). The length of the CDR3 is 14 residues. Trimming pared 4 bases from V and 2 bases from J, leaving 12 bases between. From germline, CDR1 is SGHTS and CDR2 YDEGEE. CDR3 sequence: CASSPGQLNYGYTF. Written as DNA, the CDR3 is TGTGCCAGCAGCCCCGGACAGCTGAACTATGGCTACACCTTC.

This clonotype has a count of ten or more. J is TRBJ1-2 and V is TRBV7-9, with D possibly being TRBD1 (5 bases). Between the trimmed V and J ends, which lost 2 bases and 4 bases, there was a span of 11 bases. The CDR3 spans 14 residues. Germline assignment: CDR1 SEHNR and CDR2 FQNEAQ (reference sequence). The CDR3 coding sequence is TGTGCCAGCAGCTTAATGTGGCAGGGCTATGGCTACACCTTC. The encoded protein is CASSLMWQGYGYTF.

This clonotype appeared a few times. The chain recombines TRBV19 with TRBJ1-2, with D maybe TRBD1 (5 bases). The germline CDR1 and CDR2 sequences are LNHDA and SQIVND (reference sequence). The V end lost 3 bases, the J end lost 1 base, and 12 bases lay between the germline ends. The CDR3 loop spans 15 amino acids. CDR3 sequence (DNA): TGTGCCAGTAGTATTTTCGCAGGGATTAACTATGGCTACACCTTC. This translates into CASSIFAGINYGYTF.

This clonotype showed up many times. The J gene is TRBJ1-6, the V gene TRBV27; no firm D call. The CDR3 length is 16 residues. V was clipped by 4 bases and J by 7 bases, with 17 bases between them. Germline V gene lookup returns CDR1 MNHEY and CDR2 SMNVEV (reference sequence). The CDR3 region has the DNA TGTGCCAGCAGTTCTAGGACGCCACAGTCCAATTCACCCCTCCACTTT. It codes for CASSSRTPQSNSPLHF.

In its sample, this clonotype was seen a few times. The chain carries TRBV12-3 or TRBV12-4 and TRBJ2-4; 7 positions match TRBD2. The CDR3 length is 16 residues. The V gene end was trimmed by 5 bases and the J gene end by 1 base; junction bases not matched to a gene: 8. The CDR3 coding sequence is TGTGCCAGCAGTCCCCCGGGGGAGGGGGCCAAAAACATTCAGTACTTC. Encoded protein: CASSPPGEGAKNIQYF.

This clonotype was seen at least ten times. The chain carries TRBV18 and TRBJ1-4; D is uncertain. The V end was cut by 5 bases, the J end by 8 bases, with 9 bases between. This CDR3 is 12 amino acids long. Germline V gene data show CDR1 as KGHSH and CDR2 as LQKENI. CDR3 sequence: CASSGLGEKLFF. In nucleotides, the CDR3 is TGTGCCAGCTCAGGACTCGGCGAAAAACTGTTTTTT.

This clonotype was observed at least ten times. The chain uses TRBV19 and TRBJ2-3; TRBD1 is a possible D gene (5 bases). Deletions cut 4 bases from V and 3 bases from J, with 8 bases between. The CDR3 covers 13 residues. Germline V gives CDR1 LNHDA, CDR2 SQIVND (reference sequence). The CDR3 DNA reads TGTGCCAGTAGTAGACAGAGAACAGATACGCAGTATTTT. It specifies CASSRQRTDTQYF.

In this sample, this clonotype turned up many times. V gene TRBV9 combines with J gene TRBJ1-6; D is perhaps TRBD1 (5 bases). V was cut by 0 bases and J by 12 bases, with 10 bases left in between. CDR1 is SGDLS and CDR2 is YYNGEE in the germline V gene. The CDR3 extends over 13 amino acids. Here the CDR3 reads CASSVAGPGPLHF. DNA for the CDR3: TGTGCCAGCAGCGTAGCAGGGCCGGGACCCCTCCACTTT.

This clonotype was observed at least ten times. The V gene is TRBV5-1, the J gene TRBJ1-1; D gene uncertain. The CDR3 runs to 13 residues. V lost 0 bases and J 7 bases, leaving 10 bases between the germline ends. Germline CDR1 SGHRS, CDR2 YFSETQ. CDR3 sequence: CASSLEGRGEAFF. CDR3 in DNA: TGCGCCAGCAGCTTGGAAGGGCGTGGTGAAGCTTTCTTT.

The table lists this clonotype with a few counts. The genes are TRBV18 and TRBJ1-1; D call uncertain. Looked up from germline, CDR1 is KGHSH and CDR2 is LQKENI. The CDR3 loop spans 13 amino acids. The germline V and J ends were trimmed by 5 bases and 1 base, with 8 bases remaining between them. This chain's CDR3 is CASSSAQNTEAFF. The CDR3 region has the DNA TGTGCCAGCTCATCAGCGCAGAACACTGAAGCTTTCTTT.

This clonotype came up many times. The V call is TRBV5-1, the J call TRBJ2-1; D remains ambiguous. Trimming stripped 4 bases from V and 3 bases from J, with 14 bases between. Germline CDR1 and CDR2: SGHRS and YFSETQ. The CDR3 is 15 residues long. The CDR3 region is CASSRDSPGYNEQFF. The CDR3 bases are TGCGCCAGCAGCCGCGACTCACCCGGCTACAATGAGCAGTTCTTC.

Ten or more counts support this clonotype. The V call is TRBV29-1, the J call TRBJ1-2; unclear D gene. The CDR3 spans 12 residues. Trimming left V 7 bases short and J 4 bases short, with 13 bases between. Per germline, CDR1 SQVTM and CDR2 ANQGSEA. The CDR3 loop is CSARSAGYGYTF. CDR3 DNA sequence: TGCAGCGCTCGCTCGGCGGGCTATGGCTACACCTTC.

This clonotype turned up a few times. This rearrangement joins TRBV4-2 to TRBJ2-2, with 11 nucleotides matching TRBD1. This CDR3 comprises 16 residues. J gave up 4 bases and V 1 base, and 2 bases lay outside the gene matches. The V gene's germline CDR1 is LGHNA and CDR2 YNFKEQ. CDR3 bases: TGTGCCAGCAGCCAAGTCGGGACAGGGGGCACCGGGGAGCTGTTTTTT. This codes for CASSQVGTGGTGELFF.

This CDR3 reads CASSEERLVSHEQYF. The CDR3 DNA reads TGTGCCAGCAGTGAAGAGCGACTAGTAAGTCACGAGCAGTACTTC. The rearrangement joins TRBV2 to TRBJ2-7; a weak D match, TRBD2 (6 bases). V was pared by 1 base and J by 5 bases, with 15 bases between. Per the germline V gene, CDR1 is SNHLY and CDR2 is FYNNEI. The CDR3 spans 15 residues. Filled out from reference TRBV2 and TRBJ2-7, the complete variable domain reads EPEVTQTPSHQVTQMGQEVILRCVPISNHLYFYWYRQILGQKVEFLVSFYNNEISEKSEIFDDQFSVERPDGSNFTLKIRSTKLEDSAMYFCASSEERLVSHEQYFGPGTRLTVT.

V and J are TRBV24-1 and TRBJ2-7; TRBD1 might be the D (6 bases). This CDR3 is built from 17 residues. V was shortened by 7 bases and J by 0 bases, with 21 bases between the two germline ends. Germline lookup yields CDR1 KGHDR and CDR2 SFDVKD. In DNA, the CDR3 is TGTGCCACCAGGGTCCGTGGAAAGGGGGAGCCCTCCTACGAGCAGTACGTC. Translation: CATRVRGKGEPSYEQYV.